Listed here is a single TCR beta chain. This sample is part of a study of a mutant IDH1 vaccine in newly diagnosed glioma. Trimming took off 1 base at V and 1 base at J, with 16 bases between the two ends. The CDR3 totals 17 residues. Germline assignment: CDR1 SGHVS and CDR2 FQNEAQ. The time point was: baseline, week 1 (first vaccination visit). Treatment reported: pre-vaccination baseline after standard-of-care therapy. Repertoires were generated with immunoSEQ multiplex PCR, while TCRdb's copy carries only in-frame clones and drops some. The sample consists of roughly 35,000 clones, about 88% of them appearing once.

The chain is built from TRBV7-8 and TRBJ1-1, with a possible D match to TRBD1 (6 bases). The sequence was collected from a woman in her 40s with glioma. The material was PBMCs, obtained from a glioma patient treated with radiotherapy, temozolomide or both. In DNA, the CDR3 is TGTGCCAGCAGCTTAGGGTGGGGGCATATCGCGAACACTGAAGCTTTCTTT. It is translated as CASSLGWGHIANTEAFF.